The 28 T cell receptor beta chains in this list originate from one sample, sequenced in a study of somatic reversion in DOCK8 deficiency. TRB libraries came from one-step amplicon PCR on about 0.09 ug genomic DNA with EuroClonality-NGS primers. In TCRdb, the multiplex PCR reads were re-called with MiXCR into one record per CDR3 protein. Of 2,500 to 3,000 distinct CDR3 sequences in the sample, under 30% were seen once. The sample consisted of peripheral blood. The receptors here all came from a human donor in good health.

By share, this clonotype ranks as medium-sized. The chain uses TRBV6-6 and TRBJ1-1; weak D call: TRBD1 (6 bases). Trimming shortened V by 0 bases and J by 4 bases, and 12 bases separated the two germline ends. This CDR3 is built from 15 residues. Germline CDR1 MNHNY, CDR2 SVGAGI (reference sequence). The CDR3 sequence: CASSYSRGLGTEAFF. The CDR3, as DNA: TGTGCCAGCAGTTACTCCCGGGGGCTGGGCACTGAAGCTTTCTTT.

This clonotype is medium-sized within its sample. J is TRBJ1-2 and V is TRBV19; 9 nucleotides match TRBD1. There are 15 residues in the CDR3. The ends lost 6 bases at V and 4 bases at J; junction bases unmatched: 9. CDR1 is LNHDA and CDR2 is SQIVND in the germline V gene (reference sequence). The CDR3 DNA follows: TGTGCCAGTAGCCGGACAGGGGAGGATTTCTATGGCTACACCTTC. It yields the protein CASSRTGEDFYGYTF. The variable domain in full, completed from reference TRBV19 and TRBJ1-2, reads DGGITQSPKYLFRKEGQNVTLSCEQNLNHDAMYWYRQDPGQGLRLIYYSQIVNDFQKGDIAEGYSVSREKKESFPLTVTSAQKNPTAFYLCASSRTGEDFYGYTFGSGTRLTVV.

This rearrangement joins TRBV27 to TRBJ2-1; no reliable D call. The V end lost 0 bases, the J end lost 0 bases, and 6 bases lay between the germline ends. The CDR3 runs 15 residues. Germline V gene data show CDR1 as MNHEY and CDR2 as SMNVEV (reference sequence). The CDR3: CASSLSWISYNEQFF. As DNA, the CDR3 is TGTGCCAGCAGTTTATCGTGGATCTCCTACAATGAGCAGTTCTTC.

This clonotype occurred once. The CDR3 sequence is CAGGQGLGSPLHF. CDR3 coding DNA: TGTGCCGGGGGACAGGGCTTAGGTTCACCCCTCCACTTT. This chain connects TRBV2 to TRBJ1-6; 9 positions agree with TRBD1. CDR1 and CDR2 (germline): SNHLY, FYNNEI. The CDR3 totals 13 residues. With V trimmed by 11 bases and J by 9 bases, 8 bases remained unmatched.

As for this clonotype: A much bigger clone sits one base away, suggesting this may be a read error. This CDR3 reads CASSLAVRSNEKLFF. For the CDR3, the DNA is TGTGCCAGCAGCCTCGCGGTCAGGAGTAATGAAAAACTGTTTTTT. The chain employs TRBV7-9 and TRBJ1-4; D gene uncertain. This CDR3 has 15 amino acids. CDR1 and CDR2 (germline): SEHNR, FQNEAQ (reference sequence). V gave up 5 bases and J gave up 4 bases, with 14 bases separating them. Full variable domain (missing parts from reference TRBV7-9 and TRBJ1-4): DTGVSQNPRHKITKRGQNVTFRCDPISEHNRLYWYRQTLGQGPEFLTYFQNEAQLEKSRLLSDRFSAERPKGSFSTLEIQRTEQGDSAMYLCASSLAVRSNEKLFFGSGTQLSVL.

This chain connects TRBV20-1 to TRBJ2-7; D not certain. There are 13 residues in the CDR3. The germline V gene has CDR1 DFQATT and CDR2 SNEGSKA (reference sequence). V gave up 2 bases and J gave up 0 bases, with 8 bases separating them. This chain's CDR3 is CSARWPSSYEQYF. CDR3 coding DNA: TGCAGTGCTAGATGGCCAAGCTCCTACGAGCAGTACTTC.

The chain uses TRBV7-2 and TRBJ1-3; possible D gene TRBD1, 5 bases. Per the germline V gene, CDR1 is SGHTA and CDR2 is FQGNSA. The CDR3 has 17 amino acids. V shed 4 bases and J shed 3 bases, with 19 bases lying between them. The CDR3 DNA follows: TGTGCCAGCAGCTCTAGGGCAGGGAGATCTTATGGAAACACCATATATTTT. Amino acids: CASSSRAGRSYGNTIYF.

CDR3 sequence reads: CASSPTGGGMANYGYTF. The DNA for the CDR3 is TGTGCCAGCAGCCCCACAGGGGGGGGAATGGCTAACTATGGCTACACCTTC. The chain couples TRBV7-3 to TRBJ1-2, with 8 bases that match TRBD1. The CDR3 has 17 amino acids. Germline CDR1 is SGHTA and CDR2 is FQGTGA. The V segment lost 5 bases and the J segment 0 bases; nucleotides outside the gene matches: 11. Filled out from reference TRBV7-3 and TRBJ1-2, the complete variable domain reads GAGVSQTPSNKVTEKGKYVELRCDPISGHTALYWYRQSLGQGPEFLIYFQGTGAADDSGLPNDRFFAVRPEGSVSTLKIQRTERGDSAVYLCASSPTGGGMANYGYTFGSGTRLTVV.

This clonotype was counted a few times. The chain carries TRBV5-4 and TRBJ1-2; 9 nucleotides line up with TRBD1. V gave up 0 bases and J gave up 4 bases; unmatched junction bases: 4. This CDR3 is built from 15 residues. Per germline, CDR1 SGHNT and CDR2 YYREEE (reference sequence). The CDR3 loop is CASSLGQGDFYGYTF. DNA for the CDR3: TGTGCCAGCAGCTTGGGACAGGGGGACTTCTATGGCTACACCTTC.

In its sample, this clonotype is medium-sized. The chain employs TRBV7-9 and TRBJ2-2, with 12 bases fitting TRBD2. The V segment lost 10 bases and the J segment 4 bases; nucleotides outside the gene matches: 16. Looked up from germline, CDR1 is SEHNR and CDR2 is FQNEAQ (reference sequence). The CDR3 consists of 18 residues. CDR3 coding DNA: TGTGCCACCCCCCGCGAGGGACTAGCGGGCCCAGGCACCGGGGAGCTGTTTTTT. Translation: CATPREGLAGPGTGELFF.

CDR3 nucleotide sequence: TGTGCCAGTAGGGGACAGGGGAGAGGCAATCAGCCCCAGCATTTT. It is translated as CASRGQGRGNQPQHF. This rearrangement joins TRBV19 to TRBJ1-5, with 10 bases identical to TRBD1. The V gene end was trimmed by 6 bases and the J gene end by 2 bases; junction bases not matched to a gene: 4. The CDR3 sequence is 15 residues long. The V gene's germline CDR1 is LNHDA and CDR2 SQIVND (reference sequence).

This clonotype was seen more than once but under ten times. The rearrangement links TRBV7-9 to TRBJ2-7; tentatively, D is TRBD2 (6 bases). Per germline, CDR1 SEHNR and CDR2 FQNEAQ (reference sequence). V was clipped by 5 bases and J by 7 bases, with 24 bases between them. This CDR3 is built from 16 residues. The DNA for the CDR3 is TGTGCCAGCAGCCCCGACCAACAGGAGGAGGGCCCGGAGCAGTACTTC. Encoded protein: CASSPDQQEEGPEQYF.

A word on this clonotype: One base away lies a much larger clone, so this may be a sequencing read error. The chain links TRBV12-3 or TRBV12-4 to TRBJ1-1, with D possibly TRBD1 on 5 matching bases. V was cut by 6 bases and J by 5 bases, with 13 bases left in between. This CDR3 has 13 amino acids. CDR3: CASRGRGGTEAFF. CDR3 sequence (DNA): TGTGCCAGCAGGGGACGGGGCGGGACTGAAGCTTTCTTT.

This sequence joins TRBV3-1 and TRBJ2-1; the match to TRBD2 covers 11 bases. The CDR3 totals 16 residues. The ends lost 1 base at V and 2 bases at J; junction bases unmatched: 1. Germline CDR1 reads LGHDT; CDR2 reads YNNKEL (reference sequence). The CDR3 spells CASSQGTSGPYNEQFF. For the CDR3, the DNA is TGTGCCAGCAGCCAAGGGACTAGCGGGCCCTACAATGAGCAGTTCTTC.

This CDR3 reads CASSLNPPYEQYF. In nucleotides, the CDR3 is TGTGCCAGCAGCTTAAACCCCCCCTACGAGCAGTACTTC. The chain carries TRBV7-9 and TRBJ2-7; D unresolved. The CDR3 runs to 13 residues. Germline assignment: CDR1 SEHNR and CDR2 FQNEAQ (reference sequence). Trimming shortened V by 2 bases and J by 2 bases, and 7 bases separated the two germline ends.

This chain joins TRBV5-1 and TRBJ2-7; a possible D gene is TRBD2 (6 bases). Germline loops: CDR1 SGHRS, CDR2 YFSETQ. The CDR3 consists of 14 residues. The V end was cut by 4 bases, the J end by 7 bases, with 18 bases between. As DNA, the CDR3 is TGCGCCAGCAGCCTCGGTGGCGGGACGGGAGAGCAGTACTTC. This gives the protein CASSLGGGTGEQYF.

The gene calls are TRBV4-1 and TRBJ1-3; 9 bases line up with TRBD1. Germline V CDR1 and CDR2: MGHRA, YSYEKL. Trimming took 3 bases from V and 4 from J; bases not matched to a gene: 7. The CDR3 totals 16 residues. The CDR3 bases are TGCGCCAGCAGCCACTCGGGACAGGGAGCAGGAAACACCATATATTTT. Amino acids: CASSHSGQGAGNTIYF.

The chain couples TRBV12-3 or TRBV12-4 to TRBJ1-6; 12 nucleotides line up with TRBD1. The CDR3 is made up of 16 amino acids. With V trimmed by 5 bases and J by 7 bases, 6 bases remained unmatched. CDR3 in DNA: TGTGCCAGCAGTGGGGGACAGGGGGCTTTCAATTCACCCCTCCACTTT. Translated, it gives CASSGGQGAFNSPLHF.

V and J are TRBV7-3 and TRBJ2-2, with 8 bases identical to TRBD1. The CDR3 length is 17 residues. V shed 5 bases and J 4 bases; nucleotides not matched to a gene: 12. In germline, CDR1 is SGHTA, CDR2 FQGTGA. CDR3 sequence: CASSPSEDRARTGELFF. CDR3 bases: TGTGCCAGCAGCCCCAGCGAGGACAGGGCGCGCACCGGGGAGCTGTTTTTT.

As to this clonotype: A clone one base away is much larger, so this may be a read error. This rearrangement joins TRBV6-6 to TRBJ1-2, with 7 bases lining up with TRBD1. Looked up from germline, CDR1 is MNHNY and CDR2 is SVGAGI (reference sequence). The CDR3 is 14 amino acids. CDR3 nucleotides: TGTGCCAGCAGTTACCCCGGACAGGACTATGGCTACATCTTC. As protein: CASSYPGQDYGYIF.

This clonotype was detected only a few times. The genes are TRBV14 and TRBJ2-7; unclear D gene. Germline-derived CDR1 and CDR2 are SGHDN and FVKESK. Trimming took 0 bases from V and 0 from J, leaving 24 bases between them. The CDR3 has 20 amino acids. The CDR3 sequence: CASSQDNNPGLPMDSYEQYF. CDR3 bases: TGTGCCAGCAGCCAAGATAACAACCCCGGCCTGCCGATGGACTCCTACGAGCAGTACTTC.

By sample share, this clonotype is medium-sized. The CDR3 region is CAWREPGGRKGEKLFF. The CDR3 DNA follows: TGTGCCTGGAGAGAGCCCGGGGGACGGAAGGGGGAAAAACTGTTTTTT. The gene calls are TRBV30 and TRBJ1-4; TRBD1 is a possible D gene (5 bases). Germline lookup yields CDR1 GTSNPN and CDR2 SVGIG (reference sequence). There are 16 residues in the CDR3. V was cut by 3 bases and J by 8 bases, with 22 bases left in between.

This clonotype is medium-sized within its sample. The V and J genes are TRBV28 and TRBJ2-1, with TRBD2 as a possible D gene (6 bases). CDR3 length: 14 residues. V was shortened by 6 bases and J by 3 bases, with 12 bases between the two germline ends. Germline V lookup: CDR1 MDHEN, CDR2 SYDVKM. The CDR3 sequence is CASSGGFRYNEQFF. The CDR3 DNA reads TGTGCCAGCAGCGGGGGATTTCGCTACAATGAGCAGTTCTTC.

The chain uses TRBV27 and TRBJ1-1; D remains unclear. CDR1 and CDR2 from the germline V gene are MNHEY and SMNVEV (reference sequence). The CDR3 has 14 residues. V lost 5 bases, J lost 1 base, and 11 bases lay in between. The CDR3: CASSAQRRNTEAFF. The CDR3 DNA reads TGTGCCAGCAGTGCCCAAAGGAGGAACACTGAAGCTTTCTTT.

Only a few counts were recorded for this clonotype. V is TRBV20-1 and J is TRBJ2-1; the match to TRBD2 covers 8 bases. CDR1 is DFQATT and CDR2 is SNEGSKA in the germline V gene (reference sequence). The CDR3 consists of 17 residues. V shed 2 bases and J 3 bases; nucleotides not matched to a gene: 12. CDR3 DNA sequence: TGCAGTGCTAGACCCTCCCCCCGGAGCGGGAGCTACAATGAGCAGTTCTTC. It specifies CSARPSPRSGSYNEQFF.

Judged by abundance, this clonotype is medium-sized (0.01 to 0.1%). This chain joins TRBV5-1 and TRBJ1-4, with D possibly matching TRBD1 (6 bases). Trimming removed 0 bases from V and 3 bases from J, with 9 bases in between. CDR1 and CDR2 from the germline V gene are SGHRS and YFSETQ. This CDR3 spans 15 amino acids. The DNA for the CDR3 is TGCGCCAGCAGCTTGGAGGGACACTCTAATGAAAAACTGTTTTTT. This sequence encodes CASSLEGHSNEKLFF. Complete variable domain (other parts from reference TRBV5-1 and TRBJ1-4): KAGVTQTPRYLIKTRGQQVTLSCSPISGHRSVSWYQQTPGQGLQFLFEYFSETQRNKGNFPGRFSGRQFSNSRSEMNVSTLELGDSALYLCASSLEGHSNEKLFFGSGTQLSVL.

By sample fraction, this clonotype is medium-sized. This rearrangement joins TRBV5-6 to TRBJ2-7; 7 nucleotides line up with TRBD1. From germline, CDR1 is SGHDT and CDR2 YYEEEE. V lost 0 bases to trimming and J lost 9 bases; unmatched junction nucleotides: 9. There are 14 residues in the CDR3. As DNA, the CDR3 is TGTGCCAGCAGCTTGGGACAGGGATACTTCGGGCAGTACTTC. This gives the protein CASSLGQGYFGQYF. Based on the CDR3 plus reference TRBV5-6 and TRBJ2-7, the full variable domain is DAGVTQSPTHLIKTRGQQVTLRCSPKSGHDTVSWYQQALGQGPQFIFQYYEEEERQRGNFPDRFSGHQFPNYSSELNVNALLLGDSALYLCASSLGQGYFGQYFGPGTRLTVT.

This clonotype has more than one count but fewer than ten. The chain links TRBV4-1 to TRBJ1-2; D is undetermined. Looked up from germline, CDR1 is MGHRA and CDR2 is YSYEKL. With 1 base removed from V and 6 bases from J, the gap between germline ends came to 15 bases. The CDR3 runs 15 residues. Here the CDR3 DNA reads TGCGCCAGCAGCCAAGTCAGAGCCAATAAGGATGGCTACACCTTC. The encoded protein is CASSQVRANKDGYTF.